This TCR beta chain was documented in a study of T cell clonotyping in hematopoietic cell transplantation (dated by TCRdb to about 2021). Regarding the study in general: The study collected 130 to 150 blood samples from some 35 consecutive transplant recipients and their related donors. Patients were recruited between September 2015 and 2017 and followed until late 2020 or death. Points the paper makes about the study in general: Recipient TCR diversity fell after transplant, with pathologically expanded clonotypes rising progressively from day 30 to day 180. Just a small fraction of recipient repertoires overlapped with donor repertoires, and more than 95% appeared de novo at the given depth. The sample size was limited and the cells went unsorted, which meant the CD4 and CD8 repertoire contributions could not be told apart. Inverse Simpson Index values from donors and from recipients before transplant predicted broader TCR repertoire diversity after transplant.

V lost 10 bases and J lost 6 bases, and the count of bases not matched to a germline gene is 6. For CDR1 and CDR2, the germline V gene lists MDHEN and SYDVKM. The CDR3 starts with the cysteine, ends with the phenylalanine, and has 11 residues. Only the CDR3 part of the read is kept: 33 bases, read in frame from the first base. TCR beta CDR3 regions were amplified from genomic DNA with the immunoSEQ assay, a bias-controlled multiplex PCR using V- and J-specific primers. A proprietary barcode and Illumina adapter sequences were added to the CDR3 amplicons in a second PCR step. An Illumina MiSeq instrument was used for sequencing of the CDR3 libraries. The paper's data handling went like this. Export and quality control were done with immunoSEQ Analyzer 3.0, while downstream analyses used R Bioconductor and Immunarch. Repertoire metrics were calculated using only productive rearrangements within the normalized downsampled data set. Pathologically expanded clonotypes were defined as those larger than 5 templates in the normalized cohort. Repertoire diversity was measured with the Inverse Simpson Index. To capture all clonotypes, CMV-specificity analyses were performed on the non-normalized data set. TCRdb took this table from immuneACCESS and kept in-frame rearrangements with V and J called. Such tables lack part of the clones; where checked against another copy, unresolved V genes explain under half of the gap, and the rest is unexplained. D and trimming were read from the DNA, whereas the V and J calls and clone size are those reported in that table. Recorded for this sample are 60,000 to 75,000 clones; approximately 94% of them occurred a single time. Jointly, the top ten make up around 1.6% of the sample.

In regard to this clone: No cognate antigen has been identified for it. No base quality information exists; no much larger clone differs at one position.

Blood samples for TCR beta sequencing were given by related transplant donors. Nuclei Lysis Solution was used to extract genomic DNA from fresh or cryopreserved unfractionated peripheral blood mononuclear cells. The sequence derives from a middle-aged man in good health. Some clones in this sample may be carry-over from other donors' samples. Sequenced sample: peripheral blood mononuclear cells. The chain employs TRBV28 and TRBJ2-7, and 7 bases in between align with TRBD2. The CDR3: CATLGEGEQYF. In nucleotide form, the sequence is TGTGCCACCCTCGGGGAGGGCGAGCAGTACTTC.